These T cell receptor beta chains were read from a single sample in a study of blood T cells in healthy people across ages. TCRdb reprocessed the 5' RACE reads via MiXCR and lists one record per CDR3 protein. The sample consists of over 1,500,000 distinct CDR3 sequences, roughly 52% of them appearing once. The sequenced sample was blood. These receptors originate from a woman aged 40 to 50 in good health. Both conserved end residues are part of each CDR3. D genes are given only for firm matches. Clone size appears in some rows only: once, few, many, or a class for an expanded clone.

few | TRBJ1-4 | TRBV7-2 | NA | TGTGCCAGCACGCCCACTATTCGAGATAATGAAAAACTGTTTTTT | CASTPTIRDNEKLFF
NA | TRBJ1-5 | TRBV7-8 | NA | TGTGCCAGCAGCTTAGTAGGGGCAGTTCAGCCCCAGCATTTT | CASSLVGAVQPQHF
NA | TRBJ1-5 | TRBV24-1 | NA | TGTGCCACCAGTGACCGAAGTGAGCCCCAGCATTTT | CATSDRSEPQHF
NA | TRBJ2-5 | TRBV6-2/TRBV6-3 | NA | TGTGCCAGCAGTTACGCACATCGGGGGACCCAGTACTTC | CASSYAHRGTQYF
NA | TRBJ2-3 | TRBV2 | NA | TGTGCCAGCAGTGCGGGACGTATAGATACGCAGTATTTT | CASSAGRIDTQYF
NA | TRBJ2-5 | TRBV28 | NA | TGTGCCAGCAGTGGTTTAGGGTCAAGGGAGACCCAGTACTTC | CASSGLGSRETQYF
few | TRBJ2-4 | TRBV6-2/TRBV6-3 | TRBD1 | TGTGCCAGCAGCTACGGCGGGACAGGGGAAAACATTCAGTACTTC | CASSYGGTGENIQYF
NA | TRBJ2-5 | TRBV29-1 | NA | TGCAGCGCCCGACCCCCAGGGGAGCAAGAGACCCAGTACTTC | CSARPPGEQETQYF
few | TRBJ2-3 | TRBV7-3 | NA | TGTGCCAGCAGCCCCTTTTCCGGAGTCGGCACAGATACGCAGTATTTT | CASSPFSGVGTDTQYF
NA | TRBJ2-6 | TRBV7-3 | NA | TGTGCCAGCAGCCCTTTTGGACAGACCGCGAGCTCTGGGGCCAACGTCCTGACTTTC | CASSPFGQTASSGANVLTF
NA | TRBJ2-1 | TRBV7-9 | TRBD1 | TGTGCCAGCAGTCAGATTGGGACAGGACGAGAGCAGTTCTTC | CASSQIGTGREQFF
NA | TRBJ1-4 | TRBV29-1 | NA | TGCAGCGTTGAAGGGCGGGGGCAGGGCAATGAAAAACTGTTTTTT | CSVEGRGQGNEKLFF
NA | TRBJ2-1 | TRBV6-4 | TRBD1 | TGTGCCAGCAGCGAAGGCGACAGGGGGAACAATGAGCAGTTCTTC | CASSEGDRGNNEQFF
few | TRBJ2-5 | TRBV6-2/TRBV6-3 | NA | TGTGCCAGCAGATTACTAGCAGGGACAAAGGGGGCCCAGTACTTC | CASRLLAGTKGAQYF
few | TRBJ1-2 | TRBV5-1 | NA | TGCGCCAGCAGCTTGGCCGGGCAGGGGTCCGGGTATGGCTACACCTTC | CASSLAGQGSGYGYTF
few | TRBJ2-3 | TRBV4-3 | TRBD2 | TGCGCCAGCAGCCCGTGGCTAGCGGGGTCCACAGATACGCAGTATTTT | CASSPWLAGSTDTQYF
many | TRBJ1-4 | TRBV7-2 | TRBD1 | TGTGCCAGCAGCCTCCGGACAGGGCTTAATGAAAAACTGTTTTTT | CASSLRTGLNEKLFF
NA | TRBJ2-1 | TRBV28 | NA | TGTGCCAGCAGAATGAAACCGCACTCCGGGTACAATGAGCAGTTCTTC | CASRMKPHSGYNEQFF
NA | TRBJ2-1 | TRBV12-3/TRBV12-4 | TRBD2 | TGTGCCAGCAGTTTAGGGCCTAGCGGGGGGACCAATGAGCAGTTCTTC | CASSLGPSGGTNEQFF
NA | TRBJ2-1 | TRBV6-2/TRBV6-3 | NA | TGTGCCACCAACAGGGCAGGGGTCTACAATGAGCAGTTCTTC | CATNRAGVYNEQFF
few | TRBJ2-3 | TRBV5-1 | NA | TGCGCCAGCAGCCCATTCGACTACACAGATACGCAGTATTTT | CASSPFDYTDTQYF
NA | TRBJ1-4 | TRBV7-2 | TRBD1 | TGTGCCAGCAGCTGGACAGGGGGAGGCGAAAAACTGTTTTTT | CASSWTGGGEKLFF
NA | TRBJ2-1 | TRBV4-2 | NA | TGTGCCAGCAGCCTCCCTAAGGGACTGGGGCAGTTCTTC | CASSLPKGLGQFF
NA | TRBJ2-5 | TRBV7-8 | NA | TGTGCCAGCGGAGAAGGGGTCAGTGAGCAGTACTTC | CASGEGVSEQYF